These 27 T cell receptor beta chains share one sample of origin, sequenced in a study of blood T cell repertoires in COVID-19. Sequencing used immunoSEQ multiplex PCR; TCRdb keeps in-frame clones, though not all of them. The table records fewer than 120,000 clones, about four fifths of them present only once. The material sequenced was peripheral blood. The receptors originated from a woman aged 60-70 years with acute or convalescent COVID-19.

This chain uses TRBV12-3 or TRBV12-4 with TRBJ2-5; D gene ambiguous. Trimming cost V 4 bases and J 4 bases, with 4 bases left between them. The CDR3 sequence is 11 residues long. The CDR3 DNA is TGTGCCAGCAGTTCAGGAGAGACCCAGTACTTC. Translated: CASSSGETQYF.

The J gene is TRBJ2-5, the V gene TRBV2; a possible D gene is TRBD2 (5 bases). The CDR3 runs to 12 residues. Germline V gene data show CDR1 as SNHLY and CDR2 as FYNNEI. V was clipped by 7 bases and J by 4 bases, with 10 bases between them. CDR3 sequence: CASIGNSETQYF. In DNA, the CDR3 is TGTGCCAGCATCGGGAATTCAGAGACCCAGTACTTC.

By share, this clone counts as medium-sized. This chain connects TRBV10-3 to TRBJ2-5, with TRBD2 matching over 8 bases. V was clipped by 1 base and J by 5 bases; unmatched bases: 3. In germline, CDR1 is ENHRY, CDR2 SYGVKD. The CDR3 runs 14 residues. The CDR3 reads CAISEFASGETQYF. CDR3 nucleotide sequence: TGTGCCATCAGTGAGTTTGCTAGCGGGGAGACCCAGTACTTC.

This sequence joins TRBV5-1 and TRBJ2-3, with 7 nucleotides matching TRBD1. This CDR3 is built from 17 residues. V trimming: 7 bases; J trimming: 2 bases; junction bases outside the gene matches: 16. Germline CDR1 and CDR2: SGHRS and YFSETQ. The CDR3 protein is CASSGYGADRDTDTQYF. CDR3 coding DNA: TGCGCCAGCTCCGGCTATGGGGCCGACAGGGACACAGATACGCAGTATTTT.

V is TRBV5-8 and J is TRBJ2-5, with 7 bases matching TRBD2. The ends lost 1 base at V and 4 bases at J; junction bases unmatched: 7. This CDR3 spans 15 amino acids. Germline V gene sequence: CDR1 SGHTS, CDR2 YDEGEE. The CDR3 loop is CASSLFSGGGETQYF. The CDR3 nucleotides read TGTGCCAGCAGCTTGTTCAGTGGGGGGGGAGAGACCCAGTACTTC.

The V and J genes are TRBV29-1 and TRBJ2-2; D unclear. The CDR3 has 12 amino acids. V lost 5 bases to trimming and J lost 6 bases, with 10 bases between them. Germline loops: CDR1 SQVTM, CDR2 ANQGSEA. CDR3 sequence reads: CSVTDGPGELFF. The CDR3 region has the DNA TGCAGCGTTACTGATGGTCCCGGGGAGCTGTTTTTT.

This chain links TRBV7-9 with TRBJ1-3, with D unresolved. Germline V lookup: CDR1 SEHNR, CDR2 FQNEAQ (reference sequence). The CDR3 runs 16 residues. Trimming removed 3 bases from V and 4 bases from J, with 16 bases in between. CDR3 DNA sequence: TGTGCCAGCAGCTTCAACCTATACTCGTCCGGAAACACCATATATTTT. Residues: CASSFNLYSSGNTIYF.

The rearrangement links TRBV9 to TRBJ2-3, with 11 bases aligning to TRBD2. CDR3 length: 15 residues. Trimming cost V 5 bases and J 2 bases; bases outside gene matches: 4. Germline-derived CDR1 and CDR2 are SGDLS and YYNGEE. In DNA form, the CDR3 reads TGTGCCAGCAGGGCGGGACTAGCGGACACAGATACGCAGTATTTT. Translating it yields CASRAGLADTDTQYF.

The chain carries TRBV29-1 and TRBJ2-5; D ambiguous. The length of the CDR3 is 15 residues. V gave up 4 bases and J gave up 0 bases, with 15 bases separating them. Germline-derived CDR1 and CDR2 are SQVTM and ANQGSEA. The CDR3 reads CSVVGSPSNQETQYF. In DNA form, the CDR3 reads TGCAGCGTTGTCGGGTCCCCCTCCAACCAAGAGACCCAGTACTTC.

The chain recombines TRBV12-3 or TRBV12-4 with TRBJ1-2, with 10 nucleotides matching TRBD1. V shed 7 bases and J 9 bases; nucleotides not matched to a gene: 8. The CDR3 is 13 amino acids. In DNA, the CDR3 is TGTGCCAGCAATATAGGACAGGGGGGTAGCTACACCTTC. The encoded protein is CASNIGQGGSYTF.

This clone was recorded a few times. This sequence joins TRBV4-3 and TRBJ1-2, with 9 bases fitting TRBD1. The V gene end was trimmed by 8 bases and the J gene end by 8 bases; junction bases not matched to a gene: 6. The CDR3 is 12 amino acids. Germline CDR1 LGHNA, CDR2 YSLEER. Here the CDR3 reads CASGTGIGGYTF. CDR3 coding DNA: TGCGCCAGCGGGACAGGGATAGGAGGCTACACCTTC.

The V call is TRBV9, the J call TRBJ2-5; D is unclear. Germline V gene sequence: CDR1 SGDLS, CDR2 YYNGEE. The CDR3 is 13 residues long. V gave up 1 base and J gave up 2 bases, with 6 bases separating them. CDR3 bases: TGTGCCAGCAGCGTAAACTGGCAAGAGACCCAGTACTTC. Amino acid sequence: CASSVNWQETQYF.

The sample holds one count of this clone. CDR3 in amino acids: CASSLVTANNEQFF. CDR3 DNA: TGTGCCAGCAGCTTAGTTACAGCCAACAATGAGCAGTTCTTC. The chain combines TRBV11-2 with TRBJ2-1; no clear D gene. Per the germline V gene, CDR1 is SGHAT and CDR2 is FQNNGV. The V end lost 1 base, the J end lost 5 bases, and 9 bases lay between the germline ends. The length of the CDR3 is 14 residues.

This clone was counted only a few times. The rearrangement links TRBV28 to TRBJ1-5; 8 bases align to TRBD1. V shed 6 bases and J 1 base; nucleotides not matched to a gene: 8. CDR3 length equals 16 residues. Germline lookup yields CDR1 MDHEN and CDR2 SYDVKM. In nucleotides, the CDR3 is TGTGCCAGCAGCCGAGACAGGGGATACAGCAATCAGCCCCAGCATTTT. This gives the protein CASSRDRGYSNQPQHF.

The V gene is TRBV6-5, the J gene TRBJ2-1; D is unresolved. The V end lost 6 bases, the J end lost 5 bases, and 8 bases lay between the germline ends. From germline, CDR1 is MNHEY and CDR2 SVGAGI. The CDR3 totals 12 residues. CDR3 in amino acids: CASRAANNEQFF. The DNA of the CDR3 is TGTGCCAGCAGGGCGGCTAACAATGAGCAGTTCTTC.

Here the CDR3 DNA reads TGTGCCAGCAGCTTAGGTGGGGGGGCCCTGTATGAGCAGTTCTTC. It specifies CASSLGGGALYEQFF. The gene calls are TRBV7-3 and TRBJ2-1, with D possibly being TRBD2 (7 bases). There are 15 residues in the CDR3. V was pared by 2 bases and J by 8 bases, with 16 bases between. Germline values: CDR1 SGHTA, CDR2 FQGTGA. Full variable domain (outside the CDR3, taken from reference TRBV7-3 and TRBJ2-1): GAGVSQTPSNKVTEKGKYVELRCDPISGHTALYWYRQSLGQGPEFLIYFQGTGAADDSGLPNDRFFAVRPEGSVSTLKIQRTERGDSAVYLCASSLGGGALYEQFFGPGTRLTVL.

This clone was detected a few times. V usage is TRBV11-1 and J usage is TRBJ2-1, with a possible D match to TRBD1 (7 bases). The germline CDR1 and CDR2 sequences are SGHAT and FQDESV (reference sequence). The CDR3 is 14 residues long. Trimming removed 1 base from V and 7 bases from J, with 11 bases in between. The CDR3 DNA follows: TGTGCCAGCAGCTTAGTACAGGGGAGGAATGAGCAGTTCTTC. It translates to CASSLVQGRNEQFF.

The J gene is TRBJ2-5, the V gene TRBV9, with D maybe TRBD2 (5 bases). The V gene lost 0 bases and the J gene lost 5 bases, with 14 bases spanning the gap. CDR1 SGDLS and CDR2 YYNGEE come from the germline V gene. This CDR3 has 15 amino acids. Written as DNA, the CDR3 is TGTGCCAGCAGCGTAGAAGAGGGCCTGTGGGAGACCCAGTACTTC. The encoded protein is CASSVEEGLWETQYF.

The CDR3 here is CAISAPGQGPDTQYF. In DNA form, the CDR3 reads TGTGCCATCAGCGCCCCGGGACAGGGGCCAGATACGCAGTATTTT. The chain joins TRBV10-3 to TRBJ2-3; 10 bases line up with TRBD1. J was trimmed by 4 bases and V by 6 bases; bases with no gene match: 7. Germline V gene data show CDR1 as ENHRY and CDR2 as SYGVKD. The CDR3 totals 15 residues.

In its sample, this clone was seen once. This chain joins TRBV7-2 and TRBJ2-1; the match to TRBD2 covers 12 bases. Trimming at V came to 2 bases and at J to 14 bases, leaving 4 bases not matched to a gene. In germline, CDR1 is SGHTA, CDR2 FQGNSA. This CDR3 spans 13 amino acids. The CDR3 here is CASSLTTSGGKFF. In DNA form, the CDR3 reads TGTGCCAGCAGCTTAACGACTAGCGGGGGTAAGTTCTTC. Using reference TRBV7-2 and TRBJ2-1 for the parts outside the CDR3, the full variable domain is GAGVSQSPSNKVTEKGKDVELRCDPISGHTALYWYRQSLGQGLEFLIYFQGNSAPDKSGLPSDRFSAERTGGSVSTLTIQRTQQEDSAVYLCASSLTTSGGKFFGPGTRLTVL.

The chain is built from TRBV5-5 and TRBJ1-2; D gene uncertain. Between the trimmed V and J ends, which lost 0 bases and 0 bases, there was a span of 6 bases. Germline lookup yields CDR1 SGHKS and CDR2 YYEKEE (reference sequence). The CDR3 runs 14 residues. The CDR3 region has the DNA TGTGCCAGCAGCTTGGACGGAGCTAACTATGGCTACACCTTC. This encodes CASSLDGANYGYTF.

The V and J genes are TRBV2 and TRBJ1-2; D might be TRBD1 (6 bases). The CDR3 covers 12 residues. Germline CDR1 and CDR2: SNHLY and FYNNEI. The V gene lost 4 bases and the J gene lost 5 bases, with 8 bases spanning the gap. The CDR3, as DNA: TGTGCCAGCAGTGTAGGACAGTATGGCTACACCTTC. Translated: CASSVGQYGYTF.

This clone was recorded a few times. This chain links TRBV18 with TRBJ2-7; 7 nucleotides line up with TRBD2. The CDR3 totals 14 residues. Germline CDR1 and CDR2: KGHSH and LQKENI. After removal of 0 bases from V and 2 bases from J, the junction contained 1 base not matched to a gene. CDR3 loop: CASSPPAGPYEQYF. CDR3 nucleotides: TGTGCCAGCTCACCACCAGCGGGGCCCTACGAGCAGTACTTC. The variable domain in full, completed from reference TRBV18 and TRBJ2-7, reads NAGVMQNPRHLVRRRGQEARLRCSPMKGHSHVYWYRQLPEEGLKFMVYLQKENIIDESGMPKERFSAEFPKEGPSILRIQQVVRGDSAAYFCASSPPAGPYEQYFGPGTRLTVT.

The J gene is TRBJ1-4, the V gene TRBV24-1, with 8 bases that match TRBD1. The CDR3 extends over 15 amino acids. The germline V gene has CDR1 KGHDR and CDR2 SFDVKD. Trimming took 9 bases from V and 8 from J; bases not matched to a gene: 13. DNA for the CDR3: TGTGCCACCCCCAAGAGCCGACAGGGGAAAGAAAAACTGTTTTTT. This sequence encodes CATPKSRQGKEKLFF.

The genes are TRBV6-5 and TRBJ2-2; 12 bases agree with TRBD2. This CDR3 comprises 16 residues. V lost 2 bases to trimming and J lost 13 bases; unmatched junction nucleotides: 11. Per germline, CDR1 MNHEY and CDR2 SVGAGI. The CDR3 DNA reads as TGTGCCAGCAGTTACGGTCTAGCGGGGGGGAACCAGAGGCTGTTTTTT. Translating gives CASSYGLAGGNQRLFF.

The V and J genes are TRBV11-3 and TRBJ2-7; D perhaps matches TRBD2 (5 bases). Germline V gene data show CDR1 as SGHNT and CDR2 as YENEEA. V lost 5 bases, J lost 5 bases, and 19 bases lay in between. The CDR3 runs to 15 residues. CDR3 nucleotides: TGTGCCAGCAGCGAGCACACTAGTTTTCTGGACGAGCAGTACTTC. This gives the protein CASSEHTSFLDEQYF.

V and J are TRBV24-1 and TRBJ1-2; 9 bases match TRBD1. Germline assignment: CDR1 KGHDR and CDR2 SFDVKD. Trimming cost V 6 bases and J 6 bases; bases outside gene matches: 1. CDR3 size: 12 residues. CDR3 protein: CATSRDRDGYTF. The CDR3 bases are TGTGCCACCAGTCGGGACAGGGATGGCTACACCTTC.